The 26 T cell receptor beta chains listed next were all sequenced from one sample in a study of blood T cell repertoires in COVID-19. Using immunoSEQ multiplex PCR, the repertoire was profiled, and TCRdb retains in-frame clones only, with some absent. The sample shows about 320,000 clones, roughly nine tenths of them seen only once. Sequencing was performed on PBMCs or T cells enriched from blood (not recorded which). Receptors originate from a man in his 60s who had recovered from COVID-19.

The chain couples TRBV5-4 to TRBJ2-2; 12 bases align to TRBD1. The V and J ends lost 4 bases and 5 bases, in that order; junction bases with no gene match: 9. The germline V gene encodes CDR1 SGHNT and CDR2 YYREEE (reference sequence). This CDR3 comprises 17 residues. The CDR3 nucleotides read TGTGCCAGCAGCGAGTGGGACAGGGGGCCGCGGACCGGGGAGCTGTTTTTT. It specifies CASSEWDRGPRTGELFF. Full variable domain (outside the CDR3, taken from reference TRBV5-4 and TRBJ2-2): ETGVTQSPTHLIKTRGQQVTLRCSSQSGHNTVSWYQQALGQGPQFIFQYYREEENGRGNFPPRFSGLQFPNYSSELNVNALELDDSALYLCASSEWDRGPRTGELFFGEGSRLTVL.

This rearrangement joins TRBV5-1 to TRBJ2-7, with D unresolved. Germline-derived CDR1 and CDR2 are SGHRS and YFSETQ. The CDR3 is 13 amino acids. V was cut by 0 bases and J by 6 bases, with 10 bases left in between. The CDR3 DNA follows: TGCGCCAGCAGCTTGGCCCCCACACCCGAGCAGTACTTC. Its protein product is CASSLAPTPEQYF.

The V gene is TRBV4-3, the J gene TRBJ2-3, with TRBD2 identical over 13 bases. The CDR3 runs 18 residues. Germline lookup yields CDR1 LGHNA and CDR2 YSLEER. V shed 3 bases, J shed 2 bases, and the junction held 8 bases outside the gene matches. The CDR3 DNA reads as TGCGCCAGCAGCCATGGACTAGCGGGGGTGCGATACACAGATACGCAGTATTTT. The encoded protein is CASSHGLAGVRYTDTQYF.

V and J are TRBV4-2 and TRBJ1-4, with TRBD1 identical over 8 bases. CDR3 length: 18 residues. The trim removed 1 base at V and 5 bases at J, leaving 12 bases unmatched. The germline V gene encodes CDR1 LGHNA and CDR2 YNFKEQ. CDR3 bases: TGTGCCAGCAGCCAAGGAATGAACTTAGGGACAGGAAATGAAAAACTGTTTTTT. This sequence encodes CASSQGMNLGTGNEKLFF.

The V call is TRBV18, the J call TRBJ2-7; 7 bases match TRBD2. The CDR3 consists of 14 residues. Germline V gene data show CDR1 as KGHSH and CDR2 as LQKENI. V dropped 0 bases and J dropped 3; count of bases not matched to a gene: 2. The DNA of the CDR3 is TGTGCCAGCTCACCACCGAGCGGGAACTACGAGCAGTACTTC. This translates into CASSPPSGNYEQYF.

V gene TRBV2 combines with J gene TRBJ2-6, with 7 bases fitting TRBD1. The CDR3 covers 15 residues. The trim removed 9 bases at V and 0 bases at J, leaving 5 bases unmatched. The germline CDR1 and CDR2 sequences are SNHLY and FYNNEI. The CDR3 bases are TGTGCCAGGACAGGGTTGGGCTCTGGGGCCAACGTCCTGACTTTC. Translation: CARTGLGSGANVLTF.

The chain has TRBV11-3 and TRBJ2-1, with D possibly matching TRBD2 (6 bases). Trimming removed 3 bases at V and 8 bases at J, with 14 bases between. The CDR3 is 14 residues long. CDR1 is SGHNT, CDR2 YENEEA, per germline. CDR3 bases: TGTGCCAGCAGCTTGGCCGGGAGTCTCTATGAGCAGTTCTTC. Amino acids: CASSLAGSLYEQFF. Filled out from reference TRBV11-3 and TRBJ2-1, the complete variable domain reads EAGVVQSPRYKIIEKKQPVAFWCNPISGHNTLYWYLQNLGQGPELLIRYENEEAVDDSQLPKDRFSAERLKGVDSTLKIQPAELGDSAVYLCASSLAGSLYEQFFGPGTRLTVL.

A few counts support this clone. V and J are TRBV7-9 and TRBJ2-1; D gene ambiguous. Germline values: CDR1 SEHNR, CDR2 FQNEAQ (reference sequence). The V end was cut by 7 bases, the J end by 9 bases, with 22 bases between. The length of the CDR3 is 15 residues. The CDR3 DNA reads TGTGCCAGCACCAAAAGCGTAGGAAAACGTCCTGAGCAGTTCTTC. As protein: CASTKSVGKRPEQFF.

DNA for the CDR3: TGTGCCTGGAGCAAGGACAGGGGGGGGCAGCCCCAGCATTTT. Translation: CAWSKDRGGQPQHF. The chain has TRBV30 and TRBJ1-5; TRBD1 matches at 10 bases. The germline CDR1 and CDR2 sequences are GTSNPN and SVGIG (reference sequence). The trim removed 3 bases at V and 7 bases at J, leaving 6 bases unmatched. CDR3 length: 14 residues. The variable domain in full, completed from reference TRBV30 and TRBJ1-5, reads SQTIHQWPATLVQPVGSPLSLECTVEGTSNPNLYWYRQAAGRGLQLLFYSVGIGQISSEVPQNLSASRPQDRQFILSSKKLLLSDSGFYLCAWSKDRGGQPQHFGDGTRLSIL.

The gene calls are TRBV27 and TRBJ2-7, with D hard to call. The germline V gene encodes CDR1 MNHEY and CDR2 SMNVEV (reference sequence). The V end lost 2 bases, the J end lost 1 base, and 9 bases lay between the germline ends. The CDR3 runs to 14 residues. As DNA, the CDR3 is TGTGCCAGCAGTTTAGGTGCGGTATCCTACGAGCAGTACTTC. Translation: CASSLGAVSYEQYF.

J is TRBJ2-7 and V is TRBV4-1; TRBD1 agrees at 11 bases. Germline CDR1 is MGHRA and CDR2 is YSYEKL. V was clipped by 3 bases and J by 2 bases; unmatched bases: 3. The CDR3 is 15 residues long. Written as DNA, the CDR3 is TGCGCCAGCAGCCACGGGACAGGGGGTACCTACGAGCAGTACTTC. Protein sequence: CASSHGTGGTYEQYF.

V usage is TRBV19 and J usage is TRBJ1-2; D gene unclear. The CDR3 runs to 13 residues. Trimming took off 4 bases at V and 4 bases at J, with 10 bases between the two ends. Germline CDR1 LNHDA, CDR2 SQIVND (reference sequence). The CDR3 loop is CASSRYSLYGYTF. DNA of the CDR3: TGTGCCAGTAGTAGATACAGCCTCTATGGCTACACCTTC.

V and J are TRBV11-1 and TRBJ2-7; 12 bases fit TRBD2. Germline lookup yields CDR1 SGHAT and CDR2 FQDESV (reference sequence). CDR3 length: 14 amino acids. V dropped 3 bases and J dropped 3; count of bases not matched to a gene: 0. The CDR3 here is CASSLTSGSYEQYF. CDR3 coding DNA: TGTGCCAGCAGCTTGACTAGCGGGAGCTACGAGCAGTACTTC.

The J gene is TRBJ2-1, the V gene TRBV4-2; 10 bases fit TRBD2. Germline lookup yields CDR1 LGHNA and CDR2 YNFKEQ. V shed 0 bases and J 8 bases; nucleotides not matched to a gene: 19. This CDR3 is built from 20 residues. The CDR3 nucleotides are TGTGCCAGCAGCCAAGAGGTTCGAGCGGGAGGGCCTTTTGTCTCTCATGAGCAGTTCTTC. This codes for CASSQEVRAGGPFVSHEQFF.

The genes are TRBV4-1 and TRBJ1-5; TRBD1 is a possible D gene (6 bases). This CDR3 is 18 amino acids long. The V end lost 1 base, the J end lost 2 bases, and 18 bases lay between the germline ends. CDR1 is MGHRA and CDR2 is YSYEKL in the germline V gene. The CDR3 protein is CASSQAKGGVLRNQPQHF. As DNA, the CDR3 is TGCGCCAGCAGCCAAGCTAAGGGGGGGGTCTTGCGCAATCAGCCCCAGCATTTT.

The chain carries TRBV27 and TRBJ2-7, with 8 nucleotides matching TRBD1. The CDR3 runs to 16 residues. Germline V gene lookup returns CDR1 MNHEY and CDR2 SMNVEV (reference sequence). V gave up 2 bases and J gave up 3 bases; unmatched junction bases: 9. CDR3 protein: CASSLLSGGLGYEQYF. The CDR3 region has the DNA TGTGCCAGCAGTTTACTGTCAGGGGGCCTCGGCTACGAGCAGTACTTC.

The CDR3 nucleotides read TGTGCCAGCAGCCCACTAAGCCGAGCTTTCTTT. This sequence encodes CASSPLSRAFF. V is TRBV12-3 or TRBV12-4 and J is TRBJ1-1, with D unresolved. V was pared by 6 bases and J by 10 bases, with 12 bases between. This CDR3 spans 11 amino acids.

The CDR3 DNA reads TGTGCCAGCAGTTACCTGTCCCCCAACGGGTACACTGAAGCTTTCTTT. It translates to CASSYLSPNGYTEAFF. This chain connects TRBV6-2 or TRBV6-3 to TRBJ1-1; D not resolved. The CDR3 consists of 16 residues. V was shortened by 2 bases and J by 3 bases, with 16 bases between the two germline ends. The germline V gene has CDR1 MNHEY and CDR2 SVGEGT.

The chain joins TRBV5-1 to TRBJ2-2; tentative D call: TRBD1 (5 bases). The CDR3 contains 14 residues. The ends were cut back, 2 bases at V and 1 base at J, with 6 bases in the middle. Germline V gene sequence: CDR1 SGHRS, CDR2 YFSETQ. The CDR3 DNA sequence: TGCGCCAGCAGCTTTCAGGGGAACACCGGGGAGCTGTTTTTT. It is translated as CASSFQGNTGELFF.

This chain connects TRBV5-6 to TRBJ1-4, with TRBD1 identical over 10 bases. J gave up 5 bases and V 1 base, and 5 bases lay outside the gene matches. This CDR3 spans 16 amino acids. Germline V lookup: CDR1 SGHDT, CDR2 YYEEEE. CDR3 residues: CASSLLTGQGNEKLFF. In DNA form, the CDR3 reads TGTGCCAGCAGCTTGCTTACGGGACAGGGGAATGAAAAACTGTTTTTT.

The chain recombines TRBV12-3 or TRBV12-4 with TRBJ1-4; D possibly corresponds to TRBD1 (6 bases). V lost 4 bases to trimming and J lost 12 bases, with 12 bases between them. This CDR3 has 12 residues. Here the CDR3 reads CASSSPGGQLFF. The CDR3 nucleotides are TGTGCCAGCAGTTCCCCGGGGGGGCAACTGTTTTTT.

In this sample, this clone turned up once. The chain carries TRBV30 and TRBJ2-5; TRBD1 might be the D (5 bases). The V gene's germline CDR1 is GTSNPN and CDR2 SVGIG (reference sequence). The CDR3 consists of 13 residues. V shed 5 bases and J shed 5 bases, with 15 bases lying between them. In DNA form, the CDR3 reads TGTGCCTGGGCCTTCAGGGAATACGAGACCCAGTACTTC. This sequence encodes CAWAFREYETQYF.

This clone occurred a few times. The chain uses TRBV7-9 and TRBJ2-7, with TRBD1 matching over 9 bases. CDR3 length: 16 residues. Looked up from germline, CDR1 is SEHNR and CDR2 is FQNEAQ (reference sequence). Trimming cost V 0 bases and J 2 bases; bases outside gene matches: 5. The CDR3 sequence: CASSLARGTGTYEQYF. The CDR3 DNA reads TGTGCCAGCAGCTTAGCGAGGGGGACAGGGACCTACGAGCAGTACTTC.

V usage is TRBV5-5 and J usage is TRBJ1-1, with D possibly TRBD1 on 5 matching bases. CDR1 and CDR2 from the germline V gene are SGHKS and YYEKEE (reference sequence). V was trimmed by 3 bases and J by 0 bases, leaving 9 bases between them. This CDR3 has 14 residues. CDR3: CASSSMTVNTEAFF. The CDR3 nucleotides read TGTGCCAGCAGCTCCATGACAGTGAACACTGAAGCTTTCTTT.

This chain joins TRBV11-3 and TRBJ1-6, with 10 bases matching TRBD1. This CDR3 is 14 amino acids long. Trimming removed 5 bases from V and 10 bases from J; junction bases left unmatched: 5. Germline CDR1 and CDR2: SGHNT and YENEEA. The CDR3 spells CASSVGQGNSPLHF. CDR3 bases: TGTGCCAGCAGCGTGGGACAGGGGAACTCACCCCTCCACTTT.

The CDR3 nucleotides read TGTGCCAGCAGTTTAAGCCTAGATCGTGAGCAGTTCTTC. It yields the protein CASSLSLDREQFF. The chain links TRBV27 to TRBJ2-1, with unresolved D. V gave up 2 bases and J gave up 9 bases, with 11 bases separating them. From germline, CDR1 is MNHEY and CDR2 SMNVEV (reference sequence). There are 13 residues in the CDR3.